This T cell receptor beta chain comes out of a study of T cell responses to AZD1222 COVID-19 vaccine. The CDR3 totals 16 residues. The V gene's germline CDR1 is SGHRS and CDR2 YFSETQ. V was cut by 0 bases and J by 0 bases, with 11 bases left in between. Study-level results: In a largely white British group with more females than males, clonal diversity was possibly underestimated. Vaccination with two AZD1222 doses was followed by a rise in Spike-specific TCR breadth and depth.

Method: immunoSEQ multiplex PCR; TCRdb's copy keeps in-frame clones and lacks some. Of tens of thousands of clones in the sample, 88% were seen once. About this clone itself: No antigen is known for it.

The TCR was taken from an adult who received the MenACWY meningococcal vaccine as a control. The gene calls are TRBV5-1 and TRBJ2-3; D unresolved. The input for sequencing was peripheral blood, taken 28 days after the second dose of the MenACWY control vaccine. The CDR3 coding sequence is TGCGCCAGCAGCTTGGCCCGCTCCCAAAGCACAGATACGCAGTATTTT. Amino acid sequence: CASSLARSQSTDTQYF. Full variable domain (rest looked up from reference TRBV5-1 and TRBJ2-3): KAGVTQTPRYLIKTRGQQVTLSCSPISGHRSVSWYQQTPGQGLQFLFEYFSETQRNKGNFPGRFSGRQFSNSRSEMNVSTLELGDSALYLCASSLARSQSTDTQYFGPGTRLTVL.